What follows describes a single T cell receptor (beta chain). Its antigen remains unidentified. This specimen belongs to a study of tumor and adjacent non-tumor tissue in lung cancer. Findings and limits, study-wide: Significantly higher TCR diversity was found in tumor than normal lung. Top 100 clones took a larger repertoire share in normal lung.

This sample's RNA came from whole unsorted tissue. More than 3 cm separated this lung sample from the edge of the tumor. The V end lost 4 bases, the J end lost 4 bases, and 5 bases lay between the germline ends. The CDR3 runs 11 residues. Germline V gene data show CDR1 as SGHNT and CDR2 as YYREEE (reference sequence). A modified ARM-PCR protocol with three rounds of nested PCR amplified TCRbeta. Each CDR3 protein gets one entry after TCRdb re-called the multiplex PCR reads with MiXCR. In the table there are around 40,000 distinct CDR3 sequences, roughly 66% of which are singletons. This rearrangement joins TRBV5-4 to TRBJ2-5; no definite D call. Specimen: distant non-tumor lung tissue. The receptor was isolated from a man in his forties or fifties with non-small cell lung cancer. The CDR3 DNA reads as TGTGCCAGCAGCGCATTAGAGACCCAGTACTTC. This gives the protein CASSALETQYF.